This T cell receptor beta chain is from a study of cytomegalovirus exposure and HLA in healthy donors (dated by TCRdb to between 2016 and 2019). Some background on the complete study: According to a later analysis, one platform produced both the 120 validation repertoires and the 720 or so repertoires of the first cohort. The study aimed to test whether cataloging public T cell receptors could reveal signatures of past pathogen exposure. A separate validation cohort of some 130 different subjects was used in addition to the approximately 700-subject first cohort. To predict cytomegalovirus infection status, the study brought together high-throughput TCR immunosequencing, statistical association of individual TCRs with disease status, and machine learning.

Donors formed part of the validation cohort, which comprised some 120 subjects and was distinct from the first cohort of over 500 subjects. In regard to this clone: Its target antigen remains unknown. The input lacks base qualities; no much larger clone sits a single base away.

General findings and caveats noted by the study authors: A few of the identified cytomegalovirus-associated TCR beta chains were confirmed in vitro to be specific for cytomegalovirus antigens. Of the cluster scores, roughly 93% were above 0 in a later analysis, which found that TCRs clustered in the first cohort also tended to co-occur in the 120 validation repertoires. Across donors, most TCR sequences were observed very rarely, whereas some public TCRs were present in many individuals. The authors suggested that the approach could potentially be extended to other disease states and immunological phenotypes. A total of about 180 TCR beta chains were listed by the study as associated with cytomegalovirus. A later analysis lacked HLA typing for the validation cohort, so it scored co-occurrence in that cohort across all 110 or so repertoires. The classifier was reported to diagnose cytomegalovirus status with high specificity and sensitivity in both the original cohort and the validation cohort.

The CDR3 spans 15 residues, from the cysteine through the phenylalanine. Left in the record is the CDR3 DNA by itself, 45 bases read in frame from the first base. V lost 2 bases and J lost 2 bases, and the count of bases not matched to a germline gene is 7. Based on the germline V gene (reference sequence), the CDR1 and CDR2 sequences are GTSNPN and SVGIG. The library was obtained by the immunoSEQ multiplex PCR assay. Processing in the source paper ran as follows. To diagnose cytomegalovirus status from the catalog of TCR beta chain sequences, a statistical classification framework was built. TCRdb obtained this table from immuneACCESS and retained in-frame rearrangements with V and J assigned. These tables miss some clones; where compared with another copy, unresolved V genes account for less than half of the shortfall, and the remainder is unexplained. V, J and clone size are taken as reported in that table, and D and trimming were inferred from the DNA itself. Present in this sample are more than 55,000 clones, 90% to 96% of which were seen just once. Roughly 0.98% of the sample comes from the top ten.

The clonotype comes from a man aged 18 to 35 in good health and CMV-seronegative. The sequence links TRBV30 to TRBJ2-3; 7 bases in the junction line up with TRBD2. Sequenced sample: PBMCs. The CDR3 region reads CAWSPAGSNTDTQYF. The bases read TGTGCCTGGAGTCCAGCGGGAAGTAACACAGATACGCAGTATTTT.